Detailed here is one T cell receptor beta chain. The identical CDR3 is also encoded by other nucleotide sequences in the sample. These data come from a study of shared clonotypes between healthy human individuals. Sequencing was performed with immunoSEQ multiplex PCR; in TCRdb, only in-frame clones are kept and a portion is missing. The sample records around 1.6 million clones, 95% to 99% being singletons. This CDR3 spans 14 amino acids. Germline lookup yields CDR1 KGHSH and CDR2 LQKENI. Deletions cut 3 bases from V and 2 bases from J, with 9 bases between. The origin of this receptor is a man aged 25 to 40 in good health. The sample was naive CD4+ T cells sorted from blood. Subset given: CD45RA+ positively selected. This chain connects TRBV18 to TRBJ2-3; D might be TRBD2 (6 bases). This chain's CDR3 is CASSPAGITDTQYF. Here the CDR3 DNA reads TGTGCCAGCTCACCGGCGGGAATCACAGATACGCAGTATTTT.